A selection of T cell receptor beta chains follows, all from one sample in a study of OX40 agonist ivuxolimab in advanced cancers. TCRdb's copy holds only in-frame clones and misses some; the assay was immunoSEQ multiplex PCR. The profile shows around 94,000 clones, around nine tenths of them singletons. This specimen consisted of CD4+ or CD8+ T cells sorted from blood, obtained in a trial of the OX40 agonist ivuxolimab. These TCRs come from an adult with an advanced solid tumor such as melanoma, head and neck, liver or kidney cancer. Each CDR3 is given with its conserved first and last residue. The D gene is left open where the match is weak. Not every row has a clone size; where given, it reads once, few, many or a size class.

D	V	J	size	DNA	CDR3
TRBD1	TRBV11-3	TRBJ1-1	.	TGTGCCAGCAGCTTGGGGAGACAGGGGATGAGCACTGAAGCTTTCTTT	CASSLGRQGMSTEAFF
.	TRBV5-1	TRBJ2-6	.	TGCGCCAGCAGCTTGGCCGGGGGCAGAAACTCTGGGGCCAACGTCCTGACTTTC	CASSLAGGRNSGANVLTF
.	TRBV19	TRBJ2-7	.	TGTGCCAGTAGTATCTCTCTCCCGTACGAGCAGTACTTC	CASSISLPYEQYF
TRBD1	TRBV27	TRBJ1-1	.	TGTGCCAGCAGTTCGTCCGGGACAGGGGGCTCTGAAGCTTTCTTT	CASSSSGTGGSEAFF
.	TRBV5-4	TRBJ2-7	.	TGTGCCAGCAGCTTGGTACGCGAGCACGAGCAGTACTTC	CASSLVREHEQYF
TRBD1	TRBV2	TRBJ1-1	once	TGTGCCAGCAGTGATCCCTCGGGACAGTTGAACACTGAAGCTTTCTTT	CASSDPSGQLNTEAFF
TRBD1	TRBV19	TRBJ2-2	.	TGTGCCAGTGACAGGGCGGTTGCCGGGGAGCTGTTTTTT	CASDRAVAGELFF
.	TRBV9	TRBJ1-1	few	TGTGCCAGCAGCGTAGATGAGGGAGAGGGCACTGAAGCTTTCTTT	CASSVDEGEGTEAFF
TRBD1	TRBV7-2	TRBJ1-2	.	TGTGCCAGCAGTCCGCTTAGAGACAGGGGCCAGGGGTATGGCTACACCTTC	CASSPLRDRGQGYGYTF
.	TRBV30	TRBJ1-1	few	TGTGCCTGGGTGGGACACTCCAACACTGAAGCTTTCTTT	CAWVGHSNTEAFF
TRBD2	TRBV6-1	TRBJ2-3	.	TGTGCCAGCAGTGCATTTAGCGGGGTGACAGATACGCAGTATTTT	CASSAFSGVTDTQYF
.	TRBV30	TRBJ1-3	.	TGTGCCTGGAGTACGGACAGCGGATCTGGAAACACCATATATTTT	CAWSTDSGSGNTIYF
.	TRBV27	TRBJ2-6	.	TGTGCCAGCAGTTCCCAAAACCGGTTCTCTGGGGCCAACGTCCTGACTTTC	CASSSQNRFSGANVLTF
TRBD1	TRBV6-6	TRBJ1-2	.	TGTCGGACTGGGACAGGGGGTATTAACTATGGCTACACCTTC	CRTGTGGINYGYTF
.	TRBV5-1	TRBJ1-4	.	TGCGCCAGCAGCTTAGGGGGGTGGAATAATGAAAAACTGTTTTTT	CASSLGGWNNEKLFF
TRBD1	TRBV12-5	TRBJ1-5	.	TGTGCTAGTGGGACCGGGACAGGGTTTAGGAATCAGCCCCAGCATTTT	CASGTGTGFRNQPQHF
.	TRBV18	TRBJ2-5	.	TGTGCCAGCTCACCCGGTAGGTCTCAAGAGACCCAGTACTTC	CASSPGRSQETQYF
.	TRBV5-8	TRBJ2-2	.	TGTGCCAGCAGCTTGAGGATAGGGGGTTTCACCGGGGAGCTGTTTTTT	CASSLRIGGFTGELFF
.	TRBV7-2	TRBJ2-7	.	TGTGCCAGCAGCTTAAACCAGGGGCGGACCTACGAGCAGTACTTC	CASSLNQGRTYEQYF
.	TRBV19	TRBJ1-5	.	TGTGCCAGTAGTATCGCGGGGGCGGGGGGCAATCAGCCCCAGCATTTT	CASSIAGAGGNQPQHF
.	TRBV7-9	TRBJ1-1	.	TGTGCCAGCCGTCTTGAGGGGAACACTGAAGCTTTCTTT	CASRLEGNTEAFF
.	TRBV7-6	TRBJ2-1	few	TGTGCCAGCAGCTTAGAGGGGGGTGAGCAGTTCTTC	CASSLEGGEQFF